The clone carrying this T cell receptor beta chain was seen more than once but under ten times. The target antigen is unknown. From germline, CDR1 is LGHNA and CDR2 YNFKEQ. Trimming at V came to 5 bases and at J to 2 bases, leaving 5 bases not matched to a gene. This CDR3 region has 14 residues. This sample was included in a study of cytomegalovirus exposure and HLA in healthy donors. Researchers ran the PCR with 60 Vbeta and 13 Jbeta primers. Assay used: immunoSEQ multiplex PCR; TCRdb lists only in-frame clones, some missing. The sample lists about 130,000 clones, approximately 78% occurring once. At sampling all donors were nominally healthy, likely with unrecorded immune exposures. Study results and caveats: The records held CMV serostatus as the only immune exposure information. In a later analysis, specific HLA alleles were associated with over 15,000 TCR beta sequences at a 0.05 false discovery rate.

The clonotype was recovered from a woman aged 40 to 49 in good health and CMV-seropositive. The V gene is TRBV4-2, the J gene TRBJ2-7, with 8 nucleotides matching TRBD1. Specimen: PBMCs. CDR3 region: CASSTGQDPYEQYF. The CDR3 coding sequence is TGTGCCAGCAGCACGGGACAGGATCCCTACGAGCAGTACTTC.